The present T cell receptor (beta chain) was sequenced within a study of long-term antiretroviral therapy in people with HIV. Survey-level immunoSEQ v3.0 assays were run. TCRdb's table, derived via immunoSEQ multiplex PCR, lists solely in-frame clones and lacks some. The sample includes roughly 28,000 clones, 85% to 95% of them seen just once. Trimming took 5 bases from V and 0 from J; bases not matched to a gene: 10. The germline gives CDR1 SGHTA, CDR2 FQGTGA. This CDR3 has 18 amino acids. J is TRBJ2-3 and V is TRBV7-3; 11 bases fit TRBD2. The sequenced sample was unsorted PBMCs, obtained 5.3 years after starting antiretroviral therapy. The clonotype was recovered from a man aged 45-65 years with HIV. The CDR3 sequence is CASSRGTSGSTSTDTQYF. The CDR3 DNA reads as TGTGCCAGCAGCCGCGGGACTAGCGGTTCTACTAGCACAGATACGCAGTATTTT.